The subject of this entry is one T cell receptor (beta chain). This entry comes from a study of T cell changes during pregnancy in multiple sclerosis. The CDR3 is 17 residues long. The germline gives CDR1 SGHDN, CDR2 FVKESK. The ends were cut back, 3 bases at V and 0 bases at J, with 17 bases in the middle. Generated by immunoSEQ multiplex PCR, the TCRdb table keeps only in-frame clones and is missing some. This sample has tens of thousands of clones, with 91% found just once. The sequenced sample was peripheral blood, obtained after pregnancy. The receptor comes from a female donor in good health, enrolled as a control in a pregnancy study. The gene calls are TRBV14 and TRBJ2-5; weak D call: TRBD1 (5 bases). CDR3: CASSHIFNTGNQETQYF. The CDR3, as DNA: TGTGCCAGCAGCCACATTTTTAATACAGGAAACCAAGAGACCCAGTACTTC.